This T cell receptor beta chain derives from a study of cytomegalovirus exposure and HLA in healthy donors. In the PCR, 60 Vbeta and 13 Jbeta primers were used. Measured with immunoSEQ multiplex PCR; TCRdb has only the in-frame clones, and not every one. The sample consists of over 150,000 clones, 85% of them appearing once. The CDR3 is 11 amino acids. V lost 3 bases, J lost 7 bases, and 7 bases lay in between. Germline loops: CDR1 LNHDA, CDR2 SQIVND (reference sequence). Sequenced: PBMCs. The rearrangement links TRBV19 to TRBJ2-7; a weak D match, TRBD2 (5 bases). This TCR was recovered from a boy younger than 10 in good health and CMV-seronegative. The CDR3 is CASSIGEEQYV. As DNA, the CDR3 is TGTGCCAGTAGTATCGGGGAAGAGCAGTACGTC.